This entry describes one T cell receptor beta chain. The antigen remains undetermined. From the reads, TCRdb called clonotypes with MiXCR, one entry per CDR3 protein. Here the sample spans hundreds of thousands of distinct CDR3 sequences, around 10% being singletons. This sample was included in a study of T cell repertoires in cytomegalovirus infection. Study at large: It can be stated that public TCR beta signatures indicated CMV infection as well as a matching HLA type. Study-level results: Ex vivo, HLA-C-restricted CMV-specific TCR beta clonotypes prevailed over the rest of the response. Summed frequency of shared TCR beta families picked out CMV carriers who also had the relevant HLA.

Sequenced: PBMCs. This sequence originates from a human donor in good health (CMV status not recorded). Some clones in this sample may be carry-over from other donors' samples.

Here the CDR3 reads CASSEGLAGPYEQYF. The CDR3 DNA is TGCGCCAGCAGCGAGGGACTAGCGGGCCCCTACGAGCAGTACTTC. This chain joins TRBV5-1 and TRBJ2-7; 12 bases are shared with TRBD2. With 4 bases clipped from V and 2 bases from J, the junction kept 4 bases outside the gene matches. CDR1 is SGHRS, CDR2 YFSETQ, per germline. This CDR3 spans 15 amino acids.